These T cell receptor beta chains were read from a single sample in a study of blood T cell repertoires in COVID-19. Clones were sequenced by immunoSEQ multiplex PCR, and TCRdb holds only the in-frame ones, with some missing. Among roughly 120,000 clones, roughly 80% were seen once, and the ten largest hold 6%. The specimen sequenced was peripheral blood. The receptors shown here come from a man older than 75 with COVID-19, enrolled during active disease. CDR3s include the opening cysteine and the closing phenylalanine or tryptophan. The D gene is left open where the match is weak. Size tells how often a clone was seen (once, few, many) or the class of an expanded clone, and some rows leave it out.

>TRBD1|TRBV28|TRBJ1-6|-
TGTGCCAGCATCCCGGGACAGGGGGACGGGAAGCTCCACTTT
CASIPGQGDGKLHF
>-|TRBV6-5|TRBJ2-7|once
TGTGCCAGCAGTTACTCGCGGAGCCCCTCCGAGCAGTACTTC
CASSYSRSPSEQYF
>TRBD1|TRBV6-6|TRBJ1-4|few
TGTGCCAGCAGTTCGCCGGACAGGGTGGATGAAAAACTGTTTTTT
CASSSPDRVDEKLFF
>TRBD1|TRBV11-1|TRBJ2-1|-
TGTGCCAGCAGCTTAGCACAGGGGCTCCATGAGCAGTTCTTC
CASSLAQGLHEQFF
>TRBD2|TRBV28|TRBJ2-7|-
TGTGCCAGCAGTCCTGGGACTACCCCGCGCGGGCAGTACTTC
CASSPGTTPRGQYF
>TRBD2|TRBV7-6|TRBJ2-1|-
TGTGCCAGCAGCGCGCGGGGCGGGAGCTCCTACAATGAGCAGTTCTTC
CASSARGGSSYNEQFF
>TRBD1|TRBV7-6|TRBJ1-2|-
TGTGCCAGCAGCTCAGGACAGGGGGCGATAGCGGGAGGCTACACCTTC
CASSSGQGAIAGGYTF
>-|TRBV9|TRBJ1-6|few
TGTGCCAGCAGCGTAAGGTGGGGAGATTCACCCCTCCACTTT
CASSVRWGDSPLHF
>TRBD1|TRBV5-4|TRBJ2-7|-
TGTGCCAGCAGCCCGTTCGGGACAGCTAGCTACGAGCAGTACTTC
CASSPFGTASYEQYF
>TRBD1|TRBV2|TRBJ1-1|few
TGTGCCAGCAGGGTCACAGGGGGCGGCACTGAAGCTTTCTTT
CASRVTGGGTEAFF
>-|TRBV4-1|TRBJ2-3|once
TGCGCCAGCAGCCAAGATTCCAATAGCGTTAGCACAGATACGCAGTATTTT
CASSQDSNSVSTDTQYF
>-|TRBV28|TRBJ1-2|-
TGTGCCAGCAGTTTGACAGGAACTTATGGCTACACCTTC
CASSLTGTYGYTF
>TRBD2|TRBV30|TRBJ2-3|-
TGTGCCTGGAGACAGATGAGCGGGAGGGCAGATACGCAGTATTTT
CAWRQMSGRADTQYF
>-|TRBV6-6|TRBJ1-3|-
TGTGCCAGCAGTCTACAGGGACCCCGCTCTGGAAACACCATATATTTT
CASSLQGPRSGNTIYF
>-|TRBV19|TRBJ1-2|-
TGTGCCAGTAGTCCCAGGGCCTTGGGGTATGGCTACACCTTC
CASSPRALGYGYTF
>TRBD2|TRBV5-1|TRBJ2-7|-
TGCGCCAGCAGCGGGGACGGGAGGCCTTACGAGCAGTACTTC
CASSGDGRPYEQYF
>-|TRBV6-5|TRBJ2-3|-
TGTGCCACCCGGACAGTTTTTATTAGCACAGATACGCAGTATTTT
CATRTVFISTDTQYF
>-|TRBV6-6|TRBJ1-3|few
TGTGCCAGCAGTTTAGGGGAGGCCAACACCATATATTTT
CASSLGEANTIYF
>TRBD2|TRBV5-5|TRBJ2-7|-
TGTGCCAGCAGCTTGGGGCCCGTGACTAGCATCGTGTCCTACGAGCAGTACTTC
CASSLGPVTSIVSYEQYF
>TRBD2|TRBV11-2|TRBJ2-1|-
TGTGCCAGCAGCGGGGGAGCTAGCGGGACCGGTGAGCAGTTCTTC
CASSGGASGTGEQFF
>TRBD1|TRBV5-1|TRBJ1-1|-
TGCGCCAGCAGCTCGACAGGGGAGACTGAAGCTTTCTTT
CASSSTGETEAFF
>-|TRBV6-5|TRBJ1-2|-
TGTGCCAGCAAGCGGAACAGGGAAACAAATGGCTACACCTTC
CASKRNRETNGYTF
>TRBD2|TRBV5-1|TRBJ2-3|once
TGCGCCAGCAGCTTATTCCTAGCGGGAGAAAATACGCAGTATTTT
CASSLFLAGENTQYF
>-|TRBV10-2|TRBJ1-5|-
TGCGCCAGCAGTGACTCTGGCAATTTTTATCAGCCCCAGCATTTT
CASSDSGNFYQPQHF
>TRBD1|TRBV6-6|TRBJ2-4|-
TGTGCCAGCAGTTGGGGGACAGGGAGGTCAAAAAACATTCAGTACTTC
CASSWGTGRSKNIQYF
>TRBD2|TRBV3-1/TRBV3-2|TRBJ2-3|-
TGTGCCAGCAGCGGAGGGACTAGCGGGAGGGAGAAGGCAGATACGCAGTATTTT
CASSGGTSGREKADTQYF
>-|TRBV7-2|TRBJ1-3|-
TGTGCCAGCAGCCCCTGGGCAGCTGGAAACACCATATATTTT
CASSPWAAGNTIYF
>-|TRBV9|TRBJ1-1|-
TGTGCCAGCAGCGTAGGAGGGTCCGACACTGAAGCTTTCTTT
CASSVGGSDTEAFF
>-|TRBV5-8|TRBJ2-2|-
TGTGCCAGCAAAACAGGTCCGGGCACCGGGGAGCTGTTTTTT
CASKTGPGTGELFF
>TRBD2|TRBV4-3|TRBJ2-2|-
TGCGCCAGCAGCTGGGGGGTAGCGGGAGGAAGCACCGGGGAGCTGTTTTTT
CASSWGVAGGSTGELFF
>-|TRBV15|TRBJ1-6|once
TGTGCCACCAAGGGGGACAACTATAATTCACCCCTCCACTTT
CATKGDNYNSPLHF
>-|TRBV9|TRBJ2-3|-
TGTGCCAGCAGCGCCCGGGGGGCGGTAAACACAGATACGCAGTATTTT
CASSARGAVNTDTQYF
>-|TRBV12-1|TRBJ1-5|-
TGTGCCAGCAGCTTTGACAGGGCCTTAAATCAGCCCCAGCATTTT
CASSFDRALNQPQHF
>-|TRBV12-3/TRBV12-4|TRBJ2-7|-
TGTGCCAGCAGTTTATCCGGGAGCTACGAGCAGTACTTC
CASSLSGSYEQYF
>-|TRBV28|TRBJ2-3|-
TGTGCCAGCAGTACTAACCCCACAGATACGCAGTATTTT
CASSTNPTDTQYF
>-|TRBV28|TRBJ2-2|-
TGTGCCAGCAGTTTGCCGGTCGGCACCGGGGAGCTGTTTTTT
CASSLPVGTGELFF
>-|TRBV29-1|TRBJ2-7|-
TGCAGCGTTGGAGTCCTAGCCCACGAGCAGTACTTC
CSVGVLAHEQYF
>-|TRBV29-1|TRBJ2-7|-
TGCAGCGTTTCTCCGGGGAACCCCCACGAGCAGTACTTC
CSVSPGNPHEQYF
>-|TRBV7-9|TRBJ1-2|-
TGTGCCAGCAGCTTTCCGGGTGGCGATGGCTACACCTTC
CASSFPGGDGYTF
>-|TRBV7-2|TRBJ2-2|-
TGTGCCAGTTTAAAGGCGCTACTAGCTCCCGGGGAGCTGTTTTTT
CASLKALLAPGELFF
>TRBD1|TRBV18|TRBJ2-3|-
TGTGCCAGCTCACCACGAGGACAGGGGGGGACAGATACGCAGTATTTT
CASSPRGQGGTDTQYF
>-|TRBV30|TRBJ1-6|-
TGTGCCTGGAGTCGTGGGCAGAATAATTCACCCCTCCACTTT
CAWSRGQNNSPLHF
>-|TRBV12-3/TRBV12-4|TRBJ1-5|-
TGTGCCAGCAGTTTGGGGAGGGCTCAGCCCCAGCATTTT
CASSLGRAQPQHF
>-|TRBV4-1|TRBJ1-5|-
TGCGCCAGCAGCCAAGAACACACTAGCAATCAGCCCCAGCATTTT
CASSQEHTSNQPQHF
>-|TRBV28|TRBJ1-1|-
TGTGCCAGCAGTTTGGCGGTCACTGAAGCTTTCTTT
CASSLAVTEAFF
>TRBD1|TRBV19|TRBJ1-2|-
TGTGCCAGTAGTATCCTGGGACAGGGGAAGGCTGGCTACACCTTC
CASSILGQGKAGYTF
>TRBD2|TRBV28|TRBJ2-7|few
TGTGCCAGCAGTTTCCCGGGCGGGGGGGGGACTAGCGGCTTTACCTACGAGCAGTACTTC
CASSFPGGGGTSGFTYEQYF
>-|TRBV28|TRBJ2-7|-
TGTGCCAGTGCCCAGGGTTTAAACGAGCAGTACTTC
CASAQGLNEQYF
>-|TRBV4-3|TRBJ2-7|-
TGCGCCAGCAGCCCCTCTTCGGGACAAGCGGGGGAGCAGTACTTC
CASSPSSGQAGEQYF
>-|TRBV6-5|TRBJ2-5|few
TGTGCCAGCAGTTACTCGAGTATCCAAGAGACCCAGTACTTC
CASSYSSIQETQYF